Described below is a single T cell receptor (beta chain) sequence and its context. The target antigen is unknown. The data stem from a study of T cells after posttransplantation cyclophosphamide. V dropped 3 bases and J dropped 3 bases, with 10 bases sitting between them. Germline values: CDR1 SGHTA, CDR2 FQGNSA. The CDR3 sequence is 14 residues long. Regarding the study as a whole: TRB overlap between skin or GI tissue T cells and blood was limited. Later post-transplant blood repertoires were often dominated by donor CD8+ memory clones. After PTCy, TRB diversity resembled that of CNI/methotrexate controls.

Some clones are missing from TCRdb's copy, which holds only in-frame ones; the method was immunoSEQ multiplex PCR. The sample gives 45,000 to 65,000 clones, 85% to 95% of which show up once; about 3.1% is in the top ten. The sequence was obtained from a woman in her 30s in good health and a related stem cell transplant donor. The chain joins TRBV7-2 to TRBJ2-3; D perhaps matches TRBD1 (7 bases). Material: PBMCs. The CDR3 region is CASSLAGGTDTQYF. For the CDR3, the DNA is TGTGCCAGCAGCTTGGCAGGGGGGACAGATACGCAGTATTTT.